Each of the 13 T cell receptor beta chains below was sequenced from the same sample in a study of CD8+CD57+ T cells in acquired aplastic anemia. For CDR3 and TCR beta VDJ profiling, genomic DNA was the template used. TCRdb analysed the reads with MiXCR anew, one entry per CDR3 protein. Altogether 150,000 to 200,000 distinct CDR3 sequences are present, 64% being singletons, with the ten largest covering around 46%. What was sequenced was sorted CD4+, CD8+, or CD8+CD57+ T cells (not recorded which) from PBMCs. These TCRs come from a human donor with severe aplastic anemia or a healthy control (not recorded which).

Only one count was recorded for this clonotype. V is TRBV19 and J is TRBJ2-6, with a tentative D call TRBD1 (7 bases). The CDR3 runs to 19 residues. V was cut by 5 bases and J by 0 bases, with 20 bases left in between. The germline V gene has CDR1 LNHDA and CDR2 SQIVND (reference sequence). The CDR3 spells CASSGGTDRTFSGANVLTF. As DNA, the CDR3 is TGTGCCAGTAGTGGCGGGACGGACAGGACCTTCTCTGGGGCCAACGTCCTGACTTTC.

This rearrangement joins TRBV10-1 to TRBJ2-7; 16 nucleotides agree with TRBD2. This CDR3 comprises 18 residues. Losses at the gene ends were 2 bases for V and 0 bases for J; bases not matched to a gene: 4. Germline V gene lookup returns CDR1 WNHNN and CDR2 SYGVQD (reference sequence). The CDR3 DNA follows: TGCGCCAGCAGTGAGACGGGGACTAGCGGGAGGGACTCCTACGAGCAGTACTTC. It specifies CASSETGTSGRDSYEQYF.

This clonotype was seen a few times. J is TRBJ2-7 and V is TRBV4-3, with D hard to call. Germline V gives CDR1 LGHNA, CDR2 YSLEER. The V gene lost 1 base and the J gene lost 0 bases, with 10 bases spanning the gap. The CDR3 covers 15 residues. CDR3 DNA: TGCGCCAGCAGCCAAGCCGGCATTTACTCCTACGAGCAGTACTTC. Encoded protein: CASSQAGIYSYEQYF.

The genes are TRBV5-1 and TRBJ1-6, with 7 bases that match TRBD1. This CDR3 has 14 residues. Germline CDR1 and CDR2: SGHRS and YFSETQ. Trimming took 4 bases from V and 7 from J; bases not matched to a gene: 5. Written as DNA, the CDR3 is TGCGCCAGCAGCCCCGGGACAGAGAATTCACCCCTCCACTTT. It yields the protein CASSPGTENSPLHF.

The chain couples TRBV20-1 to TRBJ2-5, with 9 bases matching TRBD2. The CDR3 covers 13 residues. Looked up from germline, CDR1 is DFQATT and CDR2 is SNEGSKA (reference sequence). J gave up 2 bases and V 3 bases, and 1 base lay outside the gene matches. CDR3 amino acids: CSARTSGQETQYF. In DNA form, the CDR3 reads TGCAGTGCTAGGACTAGCGGACAAGAGACCCAGTACTTC.

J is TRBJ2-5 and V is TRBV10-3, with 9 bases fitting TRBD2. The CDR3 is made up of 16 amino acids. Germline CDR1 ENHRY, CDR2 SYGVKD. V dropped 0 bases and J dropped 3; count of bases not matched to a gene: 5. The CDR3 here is CAISESGLAPKETQYF. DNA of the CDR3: TGTGCCATCAGTGAGTCGGGACTAGCCCCGAAAGAGACCCAGTACTTC.

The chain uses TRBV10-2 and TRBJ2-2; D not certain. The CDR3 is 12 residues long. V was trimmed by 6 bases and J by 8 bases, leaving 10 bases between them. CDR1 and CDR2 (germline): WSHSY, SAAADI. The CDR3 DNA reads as TGCGCCAGCAGCGACCTCGGGGGGGAGCTGTTTTTT. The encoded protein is CASSDLGGELFF.

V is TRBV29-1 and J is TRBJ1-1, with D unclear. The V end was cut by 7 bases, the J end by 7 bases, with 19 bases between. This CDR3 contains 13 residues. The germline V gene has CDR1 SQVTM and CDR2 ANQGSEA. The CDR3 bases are TGCAGCGCCGGCCCACCTGTACCTTTTGAAGCTTTCTTT. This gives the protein CSAGPPVPFEAFF.

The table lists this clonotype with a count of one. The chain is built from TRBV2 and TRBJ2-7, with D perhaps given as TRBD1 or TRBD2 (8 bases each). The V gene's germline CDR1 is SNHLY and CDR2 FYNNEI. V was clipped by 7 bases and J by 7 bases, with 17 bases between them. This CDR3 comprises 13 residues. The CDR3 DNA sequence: TGTGCCAGCAACGGACAGGGACTAGGTGAGCAGTACTTC. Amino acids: CASNGQGLGEQYF.

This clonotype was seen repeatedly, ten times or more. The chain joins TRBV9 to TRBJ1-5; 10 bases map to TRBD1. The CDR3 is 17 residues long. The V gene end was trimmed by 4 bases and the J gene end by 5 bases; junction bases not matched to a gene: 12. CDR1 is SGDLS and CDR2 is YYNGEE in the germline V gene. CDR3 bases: TGTGCCAGCAGCTTGGGACAGGGGTCCGCGGTCGATCAGCCCCAGCATTTT. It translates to CASSLGQGSAVDQPQHF. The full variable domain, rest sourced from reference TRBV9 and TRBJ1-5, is DSGVTQTPKHLITATGQRVTLRCSPRSGDLSVYWYQQSLDQGLQFLIQYYNGEERAKGNILERFSAQQFPDLHSELNLSSLELGDSALYFCASSLGQGSAVDQPQHFGDGTRLSIL.

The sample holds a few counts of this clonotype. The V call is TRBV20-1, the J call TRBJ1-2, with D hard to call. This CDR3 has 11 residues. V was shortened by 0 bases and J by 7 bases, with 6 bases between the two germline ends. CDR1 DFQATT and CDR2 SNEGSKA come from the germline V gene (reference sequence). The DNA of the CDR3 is TGCAGTGCTAGAGAAGCGGGTGGCTACACCTTC. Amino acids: CSAREAGGYTF.

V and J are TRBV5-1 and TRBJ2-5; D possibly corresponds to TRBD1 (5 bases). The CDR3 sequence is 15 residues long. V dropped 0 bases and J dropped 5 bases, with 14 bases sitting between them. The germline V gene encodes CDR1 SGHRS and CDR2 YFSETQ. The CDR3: CASSLGSGAVETQYF. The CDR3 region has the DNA TGCGCCAGCAGCTTGGGAAGTGGGGCGGTGGAGACCCAGTACTTC. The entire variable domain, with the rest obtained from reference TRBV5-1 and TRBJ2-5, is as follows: KAGVTQTPRYLIKTRGQQVTLSCSPISGHRSVSWYQQTPGQGLQFLFEYFSETQRNKGNFPGRFSGRQFSNSRSEMNVSTLELGDSALYLCASSLGSGAVETQYFGPGTRLLVL.

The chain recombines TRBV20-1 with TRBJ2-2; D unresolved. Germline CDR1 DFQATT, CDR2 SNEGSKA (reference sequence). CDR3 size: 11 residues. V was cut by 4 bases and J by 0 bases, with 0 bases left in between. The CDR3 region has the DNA TGCAGTGCTACGAACACCGGGGAGCTGTTTTTT. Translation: CSATNTGELFF.